The 2 T cell receptor beta chains listed next were all sequenced from one sample in a study of shared clonotypes between healthy human individuals. Clones were sequenced by immunoSEQ multiplex PCR, and TCRdb holds only the in-frame ones, with some missing. Of hundreds of thousands of clones detected, 55% to 75% appear once; the ten largest clones hold 1.5% to 2%. The specimen sequenced was memory CD4+ T cells sorted from blood. The subset is: CD45RA-negative fraction. These receptors all stem from a woman in her 30s in good health.

The V gene is TRBV10-1, the J gene TRBJ2-3; D perhaps matches TRBD2 (5 bases). CDR1 and CDR2 (germline): WNHNN, SYGVQD (reference sequence). The length of the CDR3 is 13 residues. The germline V and J ends were trimmed by 5 bases and 8 bases, with 14 bases remaining between them. The CDR3 protein is CASSPNNRGTQYF. CDR3 nucleotides: TGCGCCAGCAGTCCCAATAACCGGGGTACGCAGTATTTT.

The chain is built from TRBV28 and TRBJ1-1; 8 nucleotides line up with TRBD1. The CDR3 runs to 15 residues. V dropped 2 bases and J dropped 6; count of bases not matched to a gene: 8. From germline, CDR1 is MDHEN and CDR2 SYDVKM. CDR3 in DNA: TGTGCCAGCAGTTTAGCCGGGACAGGTCCCCCTGAAGCTTTCTTT. Translation gives CASSLAGTGPPEAFF. Supplemented by reference TRBV28 and TRBJ1-1, the full variable domain reads DVKVTQSSRYLVKRTGEKVFLECVQDMDHENMFWYRQDPGLGLRLIYFSYDVKMKEKGDIPEGYSVSREKKERFSLILESASTNQTSMYLCASSLAGTGPPEAFFGQGTRLTVV.